The text below deals with one TCR beta chain. What it recognizes is unknown. Drawn from each donor were ten milliliters of peripheral blood. Isolation of PBMCs gave at least 6 million cells per sample. Next came a second PCR, run for about 6 to 11 cycles, which used a sample-barcoded 5' primer along with a J-beta primer mix. TCRdb fed the 5' RACE reads into MiXCR, producing one record per CDR3 protein. This table holds hundreds of thousands of distinct CDR3 sequences, around 32% found once. This entry is derived from a study of blood T cells in healthy people across ages. Study results and caveats: There were more naive CD4+ cells and higher diversity in long-lived donors than in aged donors. Diversity estimates drawn from one million T cells were deemed underestimates.

The V end was cut by 2 bases, the J end by 4 bases, with 5 bases between. CDR1 is GTSNPN and CDR2 is SVGIG in the germline V gene (reference sequence). This CDR3 spans 12 amino acids. This sequence joins TRBV30 and TRBJ1-4; D gene ambiguous. Sequenced: blood. The receptor was derived from a woman older than 75 in good health. CDR3 amino acids: CAWSSDNEKLFF. The CDR3 DNA follows: TGTGCCTGGAGTTCAGATAATGAAAAACTGTTTTTT.